The 16 T cell receptor beta chains given below trace back to one sample, sequenced in a study of OX40 agonist ivuxolimab in advanced cancers. Clones were read by immunoSEQ multiplex PCR, and TCRdb kept only the in-frame ones, dropping some. This sample has some 82,000 clones, with about 94% found just once. The source material was CD4+ or CD8+ T cells sorted from blood, sampled in a trial of the OX40 agonist ivuxolimab. All receptors derive from an adult with an advanced solid tumor such as melanoma, head and neck, liver or kidney cancer.

This clone has a handful of counts. The same CDR3 arises from other DNA sequences in this sample as well. The V and J genes are TRBV7-9 and TRBJ2-2; D gene ambiguous. In germline, CDR1 is SEHNR, CDR2 FQNEAQ (reference sequence). The ends were cut back, 1 base at V and 5 bases at J, with 2 bases in the middle. The CDR3 runs 12 residues. The CDR3 coding sequence is TGTGCCAGCAGCTTAGGGACCGGGGAGCTGTTTTTT. The encoded protein is CASSLGTGELFF.

The chain joins TRBV28 to TRBJ2-7; no reliable D call. Germline-derived CDR1 and CDR2 are MDHEN and SYDVKM. The CDR3 sequence is 14 residues long. V was clipped by 6 bases and J by 3 bases, with 15 bases between them. CDR3 sequence (DNA): TGTGCCAGCAGAGAAAGCGTGTGGGGCTACGAGCAGTACTTC. This gives the protein CASRESVWGYEQYF.

The chain is built from TRBV9 and TRBJ1-2, with D unclear. V dropped 0 bases and J dropped 4 bases, with 13 bases sitting between them. This CDR3 comprises 15 residues. Germline CDR1 is SGDLS and CDR2 is YYNGEE. CDR3 sequence (DNA): TGTGCCAGCAGCGTAGGGTCAGCCGATGTCTATGGCTACACCTTC. As protein: CASSVGSADVYGYTF.

This clone appeared a few times. Other DNA sequences in this sample translate to the same CDR3. This chain links TRBV9 with TRBJ2-7, with TRBD1 as a possible D gene (6 bases). Germline V gives CDR1 SGDLS, CDR2 YYNGEE. The germline V and J ends were trimmed by 0 bases and 4 bases, with 11 bases remaining between them. The CDR3 sequence is 14 residues long. The CDR3 here is CASSVATGTYEQYF. In DNA, the CDR3 is TGTGCCAGCAGCGTAGCTACAGGGACGTACGAGCAGTACTTC. Full variable domain (rest looked up from reference TRBV9 and TRBJ2-7): DSGVTQTPKHLITATGQRVTLRCSPRSGDLSVYWYQQSLDQGLQFLIQYYNGEERAKGNILERFSAQQFPDLHSELNLSSLELGDSALYFCASSVATGTYEQYFGPGTRLTVT.

The chain is built from TRBV29-1 and TRBJ2-7; tentative D call: TRBD1 (6 bases). CDR3 length: 13 residues. Germline V gene data show CDR1 as SQVTM and CDR2 as ANQGSEA. V was shortened by 6 bases and J by 0 bases, with 12 bases between the two germline ends. As DNA, the CDR3 is TGCAGCGTCGAGACAGGTTCCTCCTACGAGCAGTACTTC. The encoded protein is CSVETGSSYEQYF.

The V call is TRBV27, the J call TRBJ2-3; 7 bases map to TRBD1. The V and J ends lost 7 bases and 1 base, in that order; junction bases with no gene match: 17. There are 18 residues in the CDR3. Per the germline V gene, CDR1 is MNHEY and CDR2 is SMNVEV (reference sequence). The CDR3 nucleotides read TGTGCCAGCAACGGCTTAATAAACGGGACAGCCCGCACAGATACGCAGTATTTT. Its translation: CASNGLINGTARTDTQYF.

V gene TRBV9 combines with J gene TRBJ2-5; 7 nucleotides agree with TRBD1. V lost 2 bases to trimming and J lost 4 bases; unmatched junction nucleotides: 8. Germline lookup yields CDR1 SGDLS and CDR2 YYNGEE. CDR3 length: 15 amino acids. The DNA for the CDR3 is TGTGCCAGCAGCGTTACAGGGGCTTTACGAGAGACCCAGTACTTC. Protein sequence: CASSVTGALRETQYF.

The chain's CDR3 is CASSATSGMVEMETQYF. For the CDR3, the DNA is TGTGCCAGCAGCGCCACTAGCGGGATGGTAGAAATGGAGACCCAGTACTTC. J is TRBJ2-5 and V is TRBV9; 10 bases fit TRBD2. The CDR3 covers 17 residues. Germline V lookup: CDR1 SGDLS, CDR2 YYNGEE. V shed 3 bases and J 5 bases; nucleotides not matched to a gene: 13.

The chain couples TRBV12-5 to TRBJ2-5; possibly TRBD1 for D (6 bases). Germline assignment: CDR1 LGHNT and CDR2 FRNRAP. The V gene lost 3 bases and the J gene lost 1 base, with 9 bases spanning the gap. The CDR3 extends over 14 amino acids. DNA of the CDR3: TGTGCTAGTGGTTTTGGGGGCCCCCAAGAGACCCAGTACTTC. Its translation: CASGFGGPQETQYF.

This sequence joins TRBV7-2 and TRBJ2-7; 8 bases are a match to TRBD2. The CDR3 length is 15 residues. The germline V gene has CDR1 SGHTA and CDR2 FQGNSA. V dropped 1 base and J dropped 3; count of bases not matched to a gene: 5. The CDR3 DNA follows: TGTGCCAGCAGCTTAGTCGGGGGGGAGGTCTACGAGCAGTACTTC. This translates into CASSLVGGEVYEQYF.

The J gene is TRBJ2-1, the V gene TRBV7-9; D unclear. CDR1 and CDR2 from the germline V gene are SEHNR and FQNEAQ (reference sequence). V lost 3 bases to trimming and J lost 3 bases, with 9 bases between them. The CDR3 sequence is 14 residues long. The DNA of the CDR3 is TGTGCCAGCAGCTTGGTAGTCAGCTACAATGAGCAGTTCTTC. Amino acids: CASSLVVSYNEQFF.

This rearrangement joins TRBV2 to TRBJ2-2; the D gene could be TRBD1 or TRBD2 (5 bases each). The CDR3 sequence is 16 residues long. Trimming removed 2 bases from V and 7 bases from J, with 17 bases in between. Germline CDR1 is SNHLY and CDR2 is FYNNEI. The CDR3 here is CASSEIGTPGLGELFF. The CDR3 nucleotides read TGTGCCAGCAGTGAAATTGGGACCCCGGGCCTCGGGGAGCTGTTTTTT.

The rearrangement links TRBV7-8 to TRBJ2-7; possible D gene TRBD2, 6 bases. Germline CDR1 and CDR2: SGHVS and FQNEAQ. Trimming removed 8 bases at V and 3 bases at J, with 17 bases between. The CDR3 spans 14 residues. CDR3 loop: CASQKPGLIYEQYF. CDR3 DNA: TGTGCCAGCCAAAAACCGGGACTCATCTACGAGCAGTACTTC.

This clone appeared once. This sequence joins TRBV27 and TRBJ1-2; a possible D gene is TRBD1 (6 bases). The CDR3 is 12 residues long. From germline, CDR1 is MNHEY and CDR2 SMNVEV (reference sequence). Trimming cost V 7 bases and J 7 bases, with 13 bases left between them. CDR3 DNA: TGTGCCAGCAAGACTGGGGGCATTGGCTACACCTTC. It codes for CASKTGGIGYTF.

The chain employs TRBV5-6 and TRBJ2-7; a weak D match, TRBD1 (6 bases). Trimming took 4 bases from V and 3 from J, leaving 14 bases between them. CDR1 is SGHDT and CDR2 is YYEEEE in the germline V gene. The CDR3 covers 14 residues. CDR3 in amino acids: CASSPIGQSYEQYF. DNA for the CDR3: TGTGCCAGCAGCCCGATCGGACAGAGCTACGAGCAGTACTTC.

V and J are TRBV5-4 and TRBJ2-5, with 11 bases matching TRBD1. This CDR3 comprises 16 residues. The V gene's germline CDR1 is SGHNT and CDR2 YYREEE (reference sequence). J lost 3 bases, V lost 0 bases, and 4 bases had no gene match. DNA of the CDR3: TGTGCCAGCAGCTTGGTCTGGGACAGGGGGGAAGAGACCCAGTACTTC. Amino acids: CASSLVWDRGEETQYF.